This T cell receptor beta chain stems from a study of T cell responses to AZD1222 COVID-19 vaccine. Trimming removed 4 bases at V and 0 bases at J, with 11 bases between. Germline V lookup: CDR1 SGDLS, CDR2 YYNGEE. CDR3 size: 15 residues. This clone appeared a few times. Its matching antigen is unknown. Whole-study findings and limits: Clonal diversity may have been underestimated in mostly white British donors.

Here immunoSEQ multiplex PCR was the method, and the copy in TCRdb shows in-frame clones only, minus some. The sample comprises about 77,000 clones, around 90% of which are singletons, and under 5% rests with the top ten. The sequence came from an adult who received the AZD1222 COVID-19 vaccine. The starting material was peripheral blood, obtained 28 days after the second AZD1222 dose. The V call is TRBV9, the J call TRBJ1-5, with D hard to call. The CDR3 here is CASSPATDSNQPQHF. The DNA for the CDR3 is TGTGCCAGCAGCCCCGCGACTGATAGCAATCAGCCCCAGCATTTT.